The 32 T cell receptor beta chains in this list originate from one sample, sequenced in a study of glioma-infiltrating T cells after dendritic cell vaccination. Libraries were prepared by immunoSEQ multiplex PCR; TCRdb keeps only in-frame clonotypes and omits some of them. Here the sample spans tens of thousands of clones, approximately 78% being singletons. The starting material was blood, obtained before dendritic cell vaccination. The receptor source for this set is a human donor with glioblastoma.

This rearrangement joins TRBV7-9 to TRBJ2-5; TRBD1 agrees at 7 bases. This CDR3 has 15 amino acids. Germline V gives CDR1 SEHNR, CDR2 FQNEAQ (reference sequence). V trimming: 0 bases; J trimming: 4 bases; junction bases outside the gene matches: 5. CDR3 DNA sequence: TGTGCCAGCAGCTTAGCGGCAGGGGGTGGAGAGACCCAGTACTTC. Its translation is CASSLAAGGGETQYF.

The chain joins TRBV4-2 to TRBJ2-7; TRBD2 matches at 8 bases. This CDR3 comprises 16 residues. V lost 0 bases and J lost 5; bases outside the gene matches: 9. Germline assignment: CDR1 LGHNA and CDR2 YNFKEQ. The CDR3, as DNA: TGTGCCAGCAGCCAAGAGGGGGGCGGGGGACTAGACGAGCAGTACTTC. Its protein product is CASSQEGGGGLDEQYF.

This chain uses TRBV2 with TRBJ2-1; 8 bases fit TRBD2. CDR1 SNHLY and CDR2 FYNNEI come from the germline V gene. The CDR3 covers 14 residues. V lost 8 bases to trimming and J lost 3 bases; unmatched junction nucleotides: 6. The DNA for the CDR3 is TGTGCCAGCCGGGAGGGGGGGATCTACAATGAGCAGTTCTTC. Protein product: CASREGGIYNEQFF.

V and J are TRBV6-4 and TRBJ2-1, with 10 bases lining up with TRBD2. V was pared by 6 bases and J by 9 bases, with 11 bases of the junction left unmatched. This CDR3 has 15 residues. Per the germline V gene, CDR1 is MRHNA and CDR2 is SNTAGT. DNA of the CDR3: TGTGCCAGCAGCGGAGCTTTAGCGGGGGGTACTGAGCAGTTCTTC. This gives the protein CASSGALAGGTEQFF.

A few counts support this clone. CDR3 sequence (DNA): TGTGCCATCAGTGAGTCAACAACTGGAAACACCATATATTTT. Residues: CAISESTTGNTIYF. The chain has TRBV10-3 and TRBJ1-3; D gene unclear. This CDR3 contains 14 residues. The germline CDR1 and CDR2 sequences are ENHRY and SYGVKD. Trimming left V 0 bases short and J 2 bases short, with 5 bases between.

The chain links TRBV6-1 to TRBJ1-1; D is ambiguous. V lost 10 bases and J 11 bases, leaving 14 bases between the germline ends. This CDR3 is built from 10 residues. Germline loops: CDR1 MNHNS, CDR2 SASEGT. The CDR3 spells CATQFLWAFF. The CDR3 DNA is TGTGCCACACAATTTTTGTGGGCTTTCTTT.

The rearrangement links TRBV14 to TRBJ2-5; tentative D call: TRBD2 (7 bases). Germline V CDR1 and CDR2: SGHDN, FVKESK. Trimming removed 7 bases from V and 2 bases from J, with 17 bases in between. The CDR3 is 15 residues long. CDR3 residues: CASTERGAPQETQYF. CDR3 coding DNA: TGTGCCAGCACCGAACGGGGGGCGCCGCAAGAGACCCAGTACTTC.

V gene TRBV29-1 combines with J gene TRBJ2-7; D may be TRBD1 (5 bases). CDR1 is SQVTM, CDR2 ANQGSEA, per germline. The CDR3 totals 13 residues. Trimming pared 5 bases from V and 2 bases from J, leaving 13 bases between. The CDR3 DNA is TGCAGCGTTCAAGGCAGGGCCACCTACGAGCAGTACTTC. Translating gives CSVQGRATYEQYF.

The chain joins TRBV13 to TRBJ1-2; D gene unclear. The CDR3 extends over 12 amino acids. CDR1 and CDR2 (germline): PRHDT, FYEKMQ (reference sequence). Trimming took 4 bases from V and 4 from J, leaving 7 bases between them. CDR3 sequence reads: CASSSYIYGYTF. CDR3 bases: TGTGCCAGCAGCTCGTACATCTATGGCTACACCTTC.

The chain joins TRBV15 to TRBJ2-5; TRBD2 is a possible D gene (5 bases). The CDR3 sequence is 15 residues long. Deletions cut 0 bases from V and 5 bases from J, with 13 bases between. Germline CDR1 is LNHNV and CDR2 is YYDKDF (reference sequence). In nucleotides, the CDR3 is TGTGCCACCAGCAGAGATCAGCTAGCCGGGGAGACCCAGTACTTC. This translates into CATSRDQLAGETQYF.

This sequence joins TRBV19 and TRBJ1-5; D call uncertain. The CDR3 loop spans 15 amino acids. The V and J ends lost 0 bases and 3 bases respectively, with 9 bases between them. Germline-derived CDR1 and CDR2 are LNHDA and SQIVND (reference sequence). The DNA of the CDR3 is TGTGCCAGTAGTATAGAAACACAGTACAATCAGCCCCAGCATTTT. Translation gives CASSIETQYNQPQHF.

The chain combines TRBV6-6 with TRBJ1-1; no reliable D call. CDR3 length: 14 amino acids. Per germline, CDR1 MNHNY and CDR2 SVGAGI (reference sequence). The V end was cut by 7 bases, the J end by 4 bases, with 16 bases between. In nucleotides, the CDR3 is TGTGCCAGCATTGGGGAGGGCGGGAGCACTGAAGCTTTCTTT. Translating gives CASIGEGGSTEAFF.

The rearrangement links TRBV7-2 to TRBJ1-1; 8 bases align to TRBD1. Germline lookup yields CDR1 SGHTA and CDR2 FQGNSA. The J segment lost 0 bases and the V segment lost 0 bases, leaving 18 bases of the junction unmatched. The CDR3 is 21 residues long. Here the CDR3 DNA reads TGTGCCAGCAGCTTAGCTCCGGGACAGGAGGCCCTCTCTCTAATGAACACTGAAGCTTTCTTT. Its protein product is CASSLAPGQEALSLMNTEAFF. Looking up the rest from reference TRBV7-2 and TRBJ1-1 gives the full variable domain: GAGVSQSPSNKVTEKGKDVELRCDPISGHTALYWYRQSLGQGLEFLIYFQGNSAPDKSGLPSDRFSAERTGGSVSTLTIQRTQQEDSAVYLCASSLAPGQEALSLMNTEAFFGQGTRLTVV.

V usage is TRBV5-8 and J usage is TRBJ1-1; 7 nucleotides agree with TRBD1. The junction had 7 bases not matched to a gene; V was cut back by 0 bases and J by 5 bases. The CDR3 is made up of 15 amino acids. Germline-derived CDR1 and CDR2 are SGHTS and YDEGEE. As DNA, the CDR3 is TGTGCCAGCAGCTTGGAACAGGGGCTGGATACTGAAGCTTTCTTT. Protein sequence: CASSLEQGLDTEAFF.

The CDR3 reads CASRQFPGDQPQHF. The DNA of the CDR3 is TGTGCCAGCAGACAGTTCCCAGGGGATCAGCCCCAGCATTTT. The rearrangement uses TRBV27 and TRBJ1-5; tentative D call: TRBD1 (6 bases). This CDR3 is 14 amino acids long. Germline V gives CDR1 MNHEY, CDR2 SMNVEV (reference sequence). Trimming took off 6 bases at V and 5 bases at J, with 14 bases between the two ends.

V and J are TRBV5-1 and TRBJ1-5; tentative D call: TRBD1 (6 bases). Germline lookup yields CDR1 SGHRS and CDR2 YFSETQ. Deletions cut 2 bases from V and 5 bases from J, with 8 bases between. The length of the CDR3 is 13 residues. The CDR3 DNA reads TGCGCCAGCAGCTTCCAGGGGTATCAGCCCCAGCATTTT. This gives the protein CASSFQGYQPQHF.

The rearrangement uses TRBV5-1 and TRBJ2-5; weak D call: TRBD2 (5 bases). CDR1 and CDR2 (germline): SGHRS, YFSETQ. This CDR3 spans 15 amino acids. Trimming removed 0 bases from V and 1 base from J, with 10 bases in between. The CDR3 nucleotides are TGCGCCAGCAGCTTGGCCCCGACTATCCAAGAGACCCAGTACTTC. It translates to CASSLAPTIQETQYF. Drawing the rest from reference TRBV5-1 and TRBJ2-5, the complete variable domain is KAGVTQTPRYLIKTRGQQVTLSCSPISGHRSVSWYQQTPGQGLQFLFEYFSETQRNKGNFPGRFSGRQFSNSRSEMNVSTLELGDSALYLCASSLAPTIQETQYFGPGTRLLVL.

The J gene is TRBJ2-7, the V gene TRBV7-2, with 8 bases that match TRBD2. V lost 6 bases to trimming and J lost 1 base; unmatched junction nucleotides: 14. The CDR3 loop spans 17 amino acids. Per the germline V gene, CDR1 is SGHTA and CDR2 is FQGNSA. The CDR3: CASRQHSLAGMSYEQYF. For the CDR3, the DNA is TGTGCCAGCAGGCAACACTCCCTAGCGGGTATGTCCTACGAGCAGTACTTC.

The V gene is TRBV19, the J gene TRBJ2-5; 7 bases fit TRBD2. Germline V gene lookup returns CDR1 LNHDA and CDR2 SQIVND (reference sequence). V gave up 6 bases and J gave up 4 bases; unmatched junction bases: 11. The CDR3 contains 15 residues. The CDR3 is CASRSLGGGGETQYF. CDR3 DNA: TGTGCCAGTAGATCCCTCGGCGGGGGTGGAGAGACCCAGTACTTC.

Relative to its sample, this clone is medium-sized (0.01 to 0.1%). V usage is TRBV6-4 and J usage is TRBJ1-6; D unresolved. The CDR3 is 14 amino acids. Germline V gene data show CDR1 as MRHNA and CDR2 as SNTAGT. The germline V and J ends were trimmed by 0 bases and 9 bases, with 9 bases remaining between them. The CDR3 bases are TGTGCCAGCAGTGACTCTTTTGAGGGTTCACCCCTCCACTTT. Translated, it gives CASSDSFEGSPLHF.

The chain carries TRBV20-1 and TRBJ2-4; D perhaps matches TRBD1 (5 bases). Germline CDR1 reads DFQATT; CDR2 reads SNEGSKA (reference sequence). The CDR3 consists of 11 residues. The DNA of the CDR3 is TGCATCGCGACAGACAAAAACATTCAGTACTTC. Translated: CIATDKNIQYF.

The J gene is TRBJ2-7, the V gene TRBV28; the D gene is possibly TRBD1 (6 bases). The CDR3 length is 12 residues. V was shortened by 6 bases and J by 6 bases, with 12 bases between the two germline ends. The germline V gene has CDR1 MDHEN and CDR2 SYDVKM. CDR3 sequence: CASRYREGEQYF. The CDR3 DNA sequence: TGTGCCAGCAGGTACAGGGAAGGCGAGCAGTACTTC. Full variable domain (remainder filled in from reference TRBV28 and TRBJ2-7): DVKVTQSSRYLVKRTGEKVFLECVQDMDHENMFWYRQDPGLGLRLIYFSYDVKMKEKGDIPEGYSVSREKKERFSLILESASTNQTSMYLCASRYREGEQYFGPGTRLTVT.

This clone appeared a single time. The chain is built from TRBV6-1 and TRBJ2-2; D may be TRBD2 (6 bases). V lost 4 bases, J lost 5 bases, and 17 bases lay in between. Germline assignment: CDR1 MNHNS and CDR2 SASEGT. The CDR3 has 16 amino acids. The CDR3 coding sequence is TGTGCCAGCAGTGTAGACGGGGCGGCGGGGACCGGGGAGCTGTTTTTT. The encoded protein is CASSVDGAAGTGELFF.

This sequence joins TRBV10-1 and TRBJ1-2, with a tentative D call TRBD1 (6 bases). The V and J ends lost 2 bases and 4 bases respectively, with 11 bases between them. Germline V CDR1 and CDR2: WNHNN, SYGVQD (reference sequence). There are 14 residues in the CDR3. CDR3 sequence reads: CASSEGSGAYGYTF. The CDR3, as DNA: TGCGCCAGCAGTGAGGGGTCAGGGGCCTATGGCTACACCTTC.

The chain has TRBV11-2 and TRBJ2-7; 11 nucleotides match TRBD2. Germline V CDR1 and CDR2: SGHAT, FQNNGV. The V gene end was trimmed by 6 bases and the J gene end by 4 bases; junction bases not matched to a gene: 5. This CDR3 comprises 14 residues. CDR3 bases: TGTGCCAGCAGTCCGGGACTAGCGGTTTACGAGCAGTACTTC. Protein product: CASSPGLAVYEQYF.

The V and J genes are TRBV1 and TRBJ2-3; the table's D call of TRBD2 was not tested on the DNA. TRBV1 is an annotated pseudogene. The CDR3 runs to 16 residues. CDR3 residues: CTSSPTSGGGSGTQYF. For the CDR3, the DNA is TGCACCAGCAGCCCCACTAGCGGGGGGGGGTCAGGTACGCAGTATTTT.

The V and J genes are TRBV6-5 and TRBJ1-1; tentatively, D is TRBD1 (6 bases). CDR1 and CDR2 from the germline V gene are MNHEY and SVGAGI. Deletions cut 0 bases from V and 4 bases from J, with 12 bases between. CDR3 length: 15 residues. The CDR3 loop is CASSYSGALGTEAFF. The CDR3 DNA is TGTGCCAGCAGTTACTCGGGGGCGCTCGGCACTGAAGCTTTCTTT.

The DNA of the CDR3 is TGTGCCAGCAGAACTAGCGGGGGGGCCGGCGGCGAGCAGTTCTTC. Residues: CASRTSGGAGGEQFF. The rearrangement joins TRBV7-9 to TRBJ2-1, with 13 nucleotides matching TRBD2. The germline CDR1 and CDR2 sequences are SEHNR and FQNEAQ (reference sequence). V lost 6 bases, J lost 10 bases, and 9 bases stayed unmatched. The CDR3 totals 15 residues.

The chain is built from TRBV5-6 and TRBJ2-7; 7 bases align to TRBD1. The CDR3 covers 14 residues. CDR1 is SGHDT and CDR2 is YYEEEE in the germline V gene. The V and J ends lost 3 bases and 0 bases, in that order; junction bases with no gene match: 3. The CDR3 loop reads CASSSRTGSYEQYF. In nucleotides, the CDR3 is TGTGCCAGCAGCTCGCGGACAGGCTCCTACGAGCAGTACTTC.

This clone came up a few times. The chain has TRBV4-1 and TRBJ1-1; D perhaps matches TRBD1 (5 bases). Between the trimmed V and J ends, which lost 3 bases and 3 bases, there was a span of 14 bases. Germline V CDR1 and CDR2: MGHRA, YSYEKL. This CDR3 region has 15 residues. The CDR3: CASSHTWGADTEAFF. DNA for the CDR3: TGCGCCAGCAGCCATACTTGGGGCGCGGACACTGAAGCTTTCTTT.

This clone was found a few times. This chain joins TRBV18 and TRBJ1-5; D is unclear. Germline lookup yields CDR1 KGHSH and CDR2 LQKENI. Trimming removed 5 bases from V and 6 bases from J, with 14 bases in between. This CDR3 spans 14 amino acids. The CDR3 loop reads CASSVIEHPQPQHF. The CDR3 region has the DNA TGTGCCAGCTCAGTAATTGAACACCCTCAGCCCCAGCATTTT.

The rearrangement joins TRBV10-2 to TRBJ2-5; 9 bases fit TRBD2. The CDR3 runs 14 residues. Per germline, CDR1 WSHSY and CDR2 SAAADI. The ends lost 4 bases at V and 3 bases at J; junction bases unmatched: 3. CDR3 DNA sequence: TGCGCCAGCAGTGCGGTAGCGGGGGAAGAGACCCAGTACTTC. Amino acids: CASSAVAGEETQYF.